The 26 T cell receptor beta chains reported below all come from one sample, sequenced in a study of kidney transplant recipient with SARS-CoV-2 infection. MiXCR, run by TCRdb on the reads, gives a single entry per CDR3 protein. The sample includes 200,000 to 300,000 distinct CDR3 sequences, more than 25% of them seen just once. Sequenced material: a blood sample, taken at baseline and on roughly day 110 from a kidney transplant recipient. All receptors derive from a male patient in his 30s who had COVID-19 and was a kidney transplant recipient. T cells may partly derive from the graft donor.

Concerning this clonotype itself: A read error may explain this, as a much larger clone is one base away. The chain couples TRBV5-1 to TRBJ1-2; D is ambiguous. The CDR3 extends over 16 amino acids. Germline-derived CDR1 and CDR2 are SGHRS and YFSETQ. CDR3 DNA: TGCGCCAGCCCATCGCGATCGGTTCGAAAGACCTATGACTACACCTTC. Protein: CASPSRSVRKTYDYTF.

This clonotype was counted at least ten times. This chain joins TRBV6-5 and TRBJ2-5; D is possibly TRBD1 (5 bases). The V end lost 2 bases, the J end lost 5 bases, and 9 bases lay between the germline ends. The CDR3 sequence is 13 residues long. The V gene's germline CDR1 is MNHEY and CDR2 SVGAGI. In DNA, the CDR3 is TGTGCCAGCAGTTACCAGGGCCGGGAGACCCAGTACTTC. It codes for CASSYQGRETQYF.

This clonotype was seen only a few times. The chain recombines TRBV25-1 with TRBJ1-2; TRBD1 is a possible D gene (5 bases). This CDR3 is built from 17 residues. V lost 5 bases and J 4 bases, leaving 23 bases between the germline ends. Per the germline V gene, CDR1 is MGHDK and CDR2 is SYGVNS. This chain's CDR3 is CASSNSTELGKTYGYTF. In DNA form, the CDR3 reads TGTGCCAGCAGTAACTCGACAGAACTGGGAAAGACCTATGGCTACACCTTC.

To note about this clonotype: It may be a read error: a sequence one base away is much more abundant. This chain links TRBV11-2 with TRBJ1-3; tentatively, D is TRBD1 (5 bases). CDR1 and CDR2 (germline): SGHAT, FQNNGV. The CDR3 consists of 14 residues. V lost 5 bases, J lost 5 bases, and 13 bases lay in between. The CDR3 DNA is TGTGCCAGCAGCGCGCGGGACGCCAGAAACACCATATATTTT. It codes for CASSARDARNTIYF.

A remark on this clonotype: Since a much larger clone is just one base distant, this may be a read error. CDR3 in amino acids: CSSSQNRDRNQPQHF. The CDR3 DNA reads as TGCTCCAGCAGCCAAAACAGGGATCGCAATCAGCCCCAGCATTTT. The chain couples TRBV4-1 to TRBJ1-5; TRBD1 is a possible D gene (6 bases). CDR1 is MGHRA and CDR2 is YSYEKL in the germline V gene. The length of the CDR3 is 15 residues.

This clonotype was picked up many times. The genes are TRBV30 and TRBJ1-2; the D is unclear. This CDR3 contains 16 residues. V was cut by 4 bases and J by 4 bases, with 22 bases left in between. Germline V gives CDR1 GTSNPN, CDR2 SVGIG (reference sequence). The CDR3, as DNA: TGTGCCTGGAAAATATTGCGTTATAGAAAGACCTATGGCTACACCTTC. Translated: CAWKILRYRKTYGYTF.

Points on this clonotype: A much larger clone sits a single nucleotide away, making a read error possible. The CDR3 bases are TGTACCAGTAGCCGGCGGGGCACAGGGGGAATTAATGAGCAGTTCTTC. Translated: CTSSRRGTGGINEQFF. This chain joins TRBV19 and TRBJ2-1; 8 positions match TRBD1. This CDR3 comprises 16 residues. Germline V gives CDR1 LNHDA, CDR2 SQIVND (reference sequence). The complete variable domain, with remaining parts taken from reference TRBV19 and TRBJ2-1, reads DGGITQSPKYLFRKEGQNVTLSCEQNLNHDAMYWYRQDPGQGLRLIYYSQIVNDFQKGDIAEGYSVSREKKESFPLTVTSAQKNPTAFYLCTSSRRGTGGINEQFFGPGTRLTVL.

This clonotype appeared many times. V usage is TRBV23-1 and J usage is TRBJ1-2; the D is unclear. TRBV23-1 has ORF status, its function being uncertain. The V gene lost 5 bases and the J gene lost 4 bases, with 23 bases spanning the gap. There are 17 residues in the CDR3. The CDR3 region is CASSISMLRRKTYGYTF. The CDR3 DNA sequence: TGCGCCAGCAGTATTAGTATGCTACGCAGAAAGACCTATGGCTACACCTTC.

The sample holds many counts of this clonotype. J is TRBJ1-6 and V is TRBV20-1; tentative D call: TRBD1 (5 bases). CDR1 is DFQATT and CDR2 is SNEGSKA in the germline V gene (reference sequence). Trimming cost V 0 bases and J 0 bases, with 15 bases left between them. This CDR3 region has 18 residues. The CDR3: CSARDEGRVSSYNSPLHF. The CDR3 nucleotides read TGCAGTGCTAGAGATGAGGGCAGGGTGAGCTCCTATAATTCACCCCTCCACTTT.

V and J are TRBV7-2 and TRBJ1-2; D may be TRBD1 (5 bases). Germline V lookup: CDR1 SGHTA, CDR2 FQGNSA. Trimming pared 5 bases from V and 4 bases from J, leaving 23 bases between. This CDR3 comprises 17 residues. In DNA form, the CDR3 reads TGTGCCAGCAGCAAGGCCGACAGAGACGGAAAGACCTATGGCTACACCTTC. As protein: CASSKADRDGKTYGYTF.

This clonotype has a count of ten or more. V and J are TRBV23-1 and TRBJ1-2, with no clear D. TRBV23-1 is an open reading frame, and its role is uncertain. With 5 bases removed from V and 4 bases from J, the gap between germline ends came to 23 bases. There are 17 residues in the CDR3. CDR3 sequence reads: CASSIYALRRKTYGYTF. The CDR3 DNA is TGCGCCAGCAGTATCTACGCGCTACGCAGAAAGACCTATGGCTACACCTTC.

As regards this clonotype: This clone may be a read error of a much larger clone one base away. The chain is built from TRBV20-1 and TRBJ2-3; 7 bases are shared with TRBD2. Germline trimming cut 3 bases from V and 4 bases from J; bases unmatched to any gene: 4. CDR3 length: 13 residues. Germline V gives CDR1 DFQATT, CDR2 SNEGSKA (reference sequence). The CDR3 sequence: CSARGDYADTQYF. The CDR3 DNA follows: TGCAGTGCTAGGGGGGACTACGCAGATACGCAGTATTTT.

This clonotype was observed at least ten times. The chain employs TRBV13 and TRBJ2-1; D ambiguous. The CDR3 runs 15 residues. V was cut by 0 bases and J by 3 bases, with 9 bases left in between. The V gene's germline CDR1 is PRHDT and CDR2 FYEKMQ (reference sequence). CDR3 protein: CASSLGLTDYNEQFF. The CDR3 DNA reads as TGTGCCAGCAGCTTAGGACTAACCGACTACAATGAGCAGTTCTTC.

This clonotype was seen many times. V gene TRBV19 combines with J gene TRBJ1-2; no clear D. V dropped 4 bases and J dropped 4 bases, with 22 bases sitting between them. Germline-derived CDR1 and CDR2 are LNHDA and SQIVND (reference sequence). The CDR3 has 17 residues. The CDR3 loop is CASSSCETNRKTYGYTF. The CDR3 bases are TGTGCCAGTAGTAGCTGCGAGACAAATCGAAAGACCTATGGCTACACCTTC.

This clonotype was picked up many times. This chain links TRBV11-2 with TRBJ2-2; D not certain. With 7 bases removed from V and 5 bases from J, the gap between germline ends came to 11 bases. The CDR3 is made up of 13 amino acids. CDR1 is SGHAT, CDR2 FQNNGV, per germline. The CDR3 here is CASTQWGTGELFF. The CDR3 coding sequence is TGTGCCAGCACCCAATGGGGAACCGGGGAGCTGTTTTTT. Variable domain in full (rest from reference TRBV11-2 and TRBJ2-2): EAGVAQSPRYKIIEKRQSVAFWCNPISGHATLYWYQQILGQGPKLLIQFQNNGVVDDSQLPKDRFSAERLKGVDSTLKIQPAKLEDSAVYLCASTQWGTGELFFGEGSRLTVL.

There are many counts of this clonotype. This chain links TRBV3-1 with TRBJ1-2, with D hard to call. V was shortened by 5 bases and J by 4 bases, with 23 bases between the two germline ends. The CDR3 has 17 amino acids. CDR1 and CDR2 from the germline V gene are LGHDT and YNNKEL (reference sequence). The CDR3 nucleotides are TGTGCCAGCAGCAATCAAGACACCCTTCGAAAGACCTATGGCTACACCTTC. It specifies CASSNQDTLRKTYGYTF.

About this clonotype itself: It may be a read error: a sequence one base away is much more abundant. The CDR3 loop reads CANSLVPFGSFYNEQFF. CDR3 nucleotides: TGTGCCAACAGTTTAGTACCTTTCGGGAGCTTCTACAATGAGCAGTTCTTC. This rearrangement joins TRBV12-3 or TRBV12-4 to TRBJ2-1, with D perhaps TRBD2 (6 bases). The CDR3 sequence is 17 residues long.

This clonotype has at least ten counts. J is TRBJ1-2 and V is TRBV5-8; D unresolved. CDR1 SGHTS and CDR2 YDEGEE come from the germline V gene. There are 16 residues in the CDR3. With 7 bases removed from V and 4 bases from J, the gap between germline ends came to 23 bases. CDR3 DNA sequence: TGTGCCAGCCTGGTAAGTCATCCACGAAAGACCTATGGCTACACCTTC. Protein sequence: CASLVSHPRKTYGYTF.

This clonotype has at least ten counts. The CDR3 region has the DNA TGTGCCATCAGGCAAGACACGGATTCCTACGAGCAGTACTTC. This codes for CAIRQDTDSYEQYF. The chain has TRBV10-3 and TRBJ2-7; no clear D. V dropped 6 bases and J dropped 1 base, with 13 bases sitting between them. Germline CDR1 and CDR2: ENHRY and SYGVKD. CDR3 length equals 14 residues.

Remarks on this clonotype: This clone may be a read error of a much larger clone one base away. V is TRBV27 and J is TRBJ2-7; D is possibly TRBD2 (7 bases). Germline values: CDR1 MNHEY, CDR2 SMNVEV (reference sequence). CDR3 size: 14 residues. CDR3 bases: TGTGCCAGCAGTTACAGGGAGGGGAGGGACGAGCAGTGCTTC. The encoded protein is CASSYREGRDEQCF.

The chain couples TRBV5-3 to TRBJ1-2; D gene unclear. TRBV5-3 belongs to the ORF category, with a function that is uncertain. V was shortened by 7 bases and J by 4 bases, with 23 bases between the two germline ends. CDR3 size: 16 residues. Here the CDR3 reads CAREAKVARKTYGYTF. The CDR3 region has the DNA TGTGCCAGAGAAGCAAAAGTGGCGAGAAAGACCTATGGCTACACCTTC.

This chain links TRBV2 with TRBJ1-5; no firm D call. Trimming left V 3 bases short and J 0 bases short, with 12 bases between. The CDR3 spans 16 residues. The germline V gene encodes CDR1 SNHLY and CDR2 FYNNEI. The DNA of the CDR3 is TGTGCCAGCAGTGAGGCTCGGGCAATTAGCAATCAGCCCCAGCATTTT. It yields the protein CASSEARAISNQPQHF.

On this clonotype itself: A much larger clone is a single base away; this may be a read error. As DNA, the CDR3 is TGCAGTGCACCAAGACTAGCGGGATTCTACGAGCAGTACTTC. Protein: CSAPRLAGFYEQYF. The V call is TRBV20-1, the J call TRBJ2-7; 11 positions match TRBD2. The germline V gene encodes CDR1 DFQATT and CDR2 SNEGSKA (reference sequence). The CDR3 has 14 residues. With V trimmed by 6 bases and J by 3 bases, 7 bases remained unmatched.

The V and J genes are TRBV12-2 and TRBJ1-2. TRBV12-2 corresponds to a pseudogene. CDR3 length equals 17 residues. The CDR3: CASRGRRTPRKAYGHTF. CDR3 DNA: TGTGCAAGTCGCGGAAGGAGGACTCCACGAAAGGCCTATGGCCACACCTTC.

This clonotype was observed at least ten times. The chain recombines TRBV29-1 with TRBJ1-1; D unclear. Trimming removed 3 bases at V and 5 bases at J, with 10 bases between. CDR3 length: 12 residues. Looked up from germline, CDR1 is SQVTM and CDR2 is ANQGSEA. The CDR3 loop reads CSVEKGRTEAFF. CDR3 coding DNA: TGCAGCGTTGAGAAAGGGAGGACTGAAGCTTTCTTT.

For this clonotype: Without the conserved terminal phenylalanine or tryptophan, this CDR3 likely stems from a read error. The chain has TRBV29-1 and TRBJ1-1; D is perhaps TRBD1 (5 bases). Trimming removed 6 bases from V and 1 base from J, with 9 bases in between. CDR3 size: 12 residues. CDR1 and CDR2 (germline): SQVTM, ANQGSEA. CDR3 in amino acids: CSVGRRNTEAFL. The CDR3 DNA reads TGCAGCGTGGGACGGCGGAACACTGAAGCTTTCCTT.